The following is a T cell receptor beta chain sequence with its context. As yet, its antigen is unknown. This sample was included in a study of identical twins. TCRdb analysed the 5' RACE reads with MiXCR anew, one entry per CDR3 protein. The data show hundreds of thousands of distinct CDR3 sequences, about 20% seen once. This CDR3 contains 13 residues. V was trimmed by 7 bases and J by 7 bases, leaving 18 bases between them. Germline V gene lookup returns CDR1 SGHDT and CDR2 YYEEEE. Whole-study findings and limits: There were fewer insertions in abundant cord blood beta clonotypes, but memory repertoires showed no such pattern.

The same sample was also studied in work on T cells expressing NK-cell markers.

The receptor was derived from a woman aged 18-35 years in good health. J is TRBJ2-7 and V is TRBV5-6; TRBD1 or TRBD2 may be the D gene (5 bases each). The material sequenced was PBMCs. CDR3 coding DNA: TGTGCCAGCCTCGAGCAGGGAACGGGGGAGCAGTACTTC. The encoded protein is CASLEQGTGEQYF.